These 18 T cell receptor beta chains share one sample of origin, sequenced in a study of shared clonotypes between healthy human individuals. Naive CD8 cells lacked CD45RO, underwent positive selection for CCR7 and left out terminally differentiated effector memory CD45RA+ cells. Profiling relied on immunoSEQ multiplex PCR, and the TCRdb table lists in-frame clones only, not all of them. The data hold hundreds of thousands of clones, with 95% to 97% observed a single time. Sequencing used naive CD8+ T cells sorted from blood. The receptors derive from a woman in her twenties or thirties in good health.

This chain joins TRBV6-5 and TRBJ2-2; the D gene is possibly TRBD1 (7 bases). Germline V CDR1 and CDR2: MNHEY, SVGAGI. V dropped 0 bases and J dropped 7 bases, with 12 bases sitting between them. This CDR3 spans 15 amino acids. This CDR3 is CASSYSGRGVGELFF. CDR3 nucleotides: TGTGCCAGCAGTTACTCAGGCAGGGGGGTCGGGGAGCTGTTTTTT.

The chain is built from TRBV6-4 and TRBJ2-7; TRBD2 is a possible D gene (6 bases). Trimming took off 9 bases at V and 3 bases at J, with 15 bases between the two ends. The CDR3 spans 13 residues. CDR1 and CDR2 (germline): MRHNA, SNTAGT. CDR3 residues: CARRLVMDYEQYF. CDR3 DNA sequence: TGTGCCAGGAGACTAGTCATGGACTACGAGCAGTACTTC.

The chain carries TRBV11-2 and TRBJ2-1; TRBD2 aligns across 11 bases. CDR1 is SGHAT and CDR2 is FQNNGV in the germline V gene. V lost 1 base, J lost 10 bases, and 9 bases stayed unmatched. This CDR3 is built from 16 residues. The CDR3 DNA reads TGTGCCAGCAGCTTAGGGGGTAGCGGGAGGGCCGGGGAGCAGTTCTTC. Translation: CASSLGGSGRAGEQFF.

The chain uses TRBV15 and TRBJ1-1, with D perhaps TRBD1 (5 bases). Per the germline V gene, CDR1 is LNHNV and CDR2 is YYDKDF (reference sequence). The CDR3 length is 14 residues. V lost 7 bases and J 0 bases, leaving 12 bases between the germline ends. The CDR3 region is CATTQGWVNTEAFF. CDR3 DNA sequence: TGTGCCACCACCCAGGGTTGGGTGAACACTGAAGCTTTCTTT.

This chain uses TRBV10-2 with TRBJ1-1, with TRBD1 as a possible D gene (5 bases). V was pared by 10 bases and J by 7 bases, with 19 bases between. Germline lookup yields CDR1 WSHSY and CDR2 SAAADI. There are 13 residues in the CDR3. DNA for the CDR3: TGCGCCACCATGGGGCCATCCGGTATTGAAGCTTTCTTT. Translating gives CATMGPSGIEAFF.

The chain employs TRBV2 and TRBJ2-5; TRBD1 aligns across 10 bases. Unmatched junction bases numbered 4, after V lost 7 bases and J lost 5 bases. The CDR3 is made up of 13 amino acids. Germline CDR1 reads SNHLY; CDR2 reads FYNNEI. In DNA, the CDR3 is TGTGCCAGCATGACAGGGGGCCGGGAGACCCAGTACTTC. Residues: CASMTGGRETQYF. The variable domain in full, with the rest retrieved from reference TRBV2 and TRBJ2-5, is EPEVTQTPSHQVTQMGQEVILRCVPISNHLYFYWYRQILGQKVEFLVSFYNNEISEKSEIFDDQFSVERPDGSNFTLKIRSTKLEDSAMYFCASMTGGRETQYFGPGTRLLVL.

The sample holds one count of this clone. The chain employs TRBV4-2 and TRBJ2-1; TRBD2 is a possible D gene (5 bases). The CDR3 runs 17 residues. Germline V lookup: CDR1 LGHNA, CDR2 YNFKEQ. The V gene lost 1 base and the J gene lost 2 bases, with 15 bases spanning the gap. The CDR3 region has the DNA TGTGCCAGCAGCCAAGGGGTCATAGCGTCAACCTACAATGAGCAGTTCTTC. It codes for CASSQGVIASTYNEQFF.

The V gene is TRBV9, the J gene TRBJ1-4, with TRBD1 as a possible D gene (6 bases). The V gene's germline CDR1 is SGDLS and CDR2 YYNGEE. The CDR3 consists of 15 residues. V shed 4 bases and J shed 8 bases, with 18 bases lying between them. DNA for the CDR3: TGTGCCAGCAGCCCCCGGATAGGGGGGGGCGAAAAACTGTTTTTT. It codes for CASSPRIGGGEKLFF. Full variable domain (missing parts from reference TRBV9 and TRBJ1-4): DSGVTQTPKHLITATGQRVTLRCSPRSGDLSVYWYQQSLDQGLQFLIQYYNGEERAKGNILERFSAQQFPDLHSELNLSSLELGDSALYFCASSPRIGGGEKLFFGSGTQLSVL.

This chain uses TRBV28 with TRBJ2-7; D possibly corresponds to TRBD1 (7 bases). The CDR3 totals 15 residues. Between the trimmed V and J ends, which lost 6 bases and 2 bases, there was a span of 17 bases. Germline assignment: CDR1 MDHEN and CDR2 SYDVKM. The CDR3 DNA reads TGTGCCAGCAGCTATGCGGGGACAGTGACCTACGAGCAGTACTTC. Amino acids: CASSYAGTVTYEQYF.

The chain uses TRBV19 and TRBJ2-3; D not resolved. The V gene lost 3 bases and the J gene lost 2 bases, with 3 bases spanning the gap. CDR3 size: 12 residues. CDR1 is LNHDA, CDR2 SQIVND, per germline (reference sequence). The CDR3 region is CASSMDTDTQYF. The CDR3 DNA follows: TGTGCCAGTAGTATGGACACAGATACGCAGTATTTT.

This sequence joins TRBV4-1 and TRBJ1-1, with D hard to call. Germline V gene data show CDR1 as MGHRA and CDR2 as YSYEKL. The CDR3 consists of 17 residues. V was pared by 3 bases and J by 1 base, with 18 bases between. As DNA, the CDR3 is TGCGCCAGCAGCCAGACCCCGAACAGAATCGCGAACACTGAAGCTTTCTTT. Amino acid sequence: CASSQTPNRIANTEAFF.

Here the CDR3 reads CASSLGTNTGGYTF. The CDR3 DNA reads as TGTGCCAGCAGTTTAGGAACAAATACGGGCGGCTACACCTTC. The rearrangement links TRBV27 to TRBJ1-2; the D is unclear. Germline V CDR1 and CDR2: MNHEY, SMNVEV (reference sequence). The CDR3 has 14 amino acids. V gave up 2 bases and J gave up 8 bases, with 15 bases separating them.

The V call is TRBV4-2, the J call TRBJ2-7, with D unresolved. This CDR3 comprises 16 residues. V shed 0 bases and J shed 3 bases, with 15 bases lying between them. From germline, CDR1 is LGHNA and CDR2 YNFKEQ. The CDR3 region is CASSQESSSANYEQYF. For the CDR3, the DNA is TGTGCCAGCAGCCAAGAGTCCAGTTCCGCAAACTACGAGCAGTACTTC.

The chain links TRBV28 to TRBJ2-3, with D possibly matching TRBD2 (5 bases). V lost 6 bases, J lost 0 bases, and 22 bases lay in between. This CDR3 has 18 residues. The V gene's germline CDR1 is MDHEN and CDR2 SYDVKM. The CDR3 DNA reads TGTGCCAGCAGCCCGGAGGATATGCTGCTCATTAGCACAGATACGCAGTATTTT. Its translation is CASSPEDMLLISTDTQYF.

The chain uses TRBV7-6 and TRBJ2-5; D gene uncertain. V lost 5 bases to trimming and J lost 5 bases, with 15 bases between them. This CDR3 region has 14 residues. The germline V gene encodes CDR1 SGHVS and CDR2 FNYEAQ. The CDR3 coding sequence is TGTGCCAGCAGCGCAGAATCGGCTCAGGAGACCCAGTACTTC. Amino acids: CASSAESAQETQYF.

The CDR3 coding sequence is TGCGCCAGCAGTGAGGGGACAGGGCCCACTGAAGCTTTCTTT. Its protein product is CASSEGTGPTEAFF. V and J are TRBV10-1 and TRBJ1-1; 9 nucleotides match TRBD1. The CDR3 covers 14 residues. The V gene end was trimmed by 2 bases and the J gene end by 4 bases; junction bases not matched to a gene: 2. Germline CDR1 is WNHNN and CDR2 is SYGVQD (reference sequence).

The CDR3: CASSVRQGPLGEQYF. For the CDR3, the DNA is TGTGCCAGCAGCGTACGGCAGGGGCCTTTAGGGGAGCAGTACTTC. V is TRBV9 and J is TRBJ2-5; maybe TRBD1 (6 bases). Trimming left V 1 base short and J 11 bases short, with 21 bases between. The CDR3 consists of 15 residues. Looked up from germline, CDR1 is SGDLS and CDR2 is YYNGEE.

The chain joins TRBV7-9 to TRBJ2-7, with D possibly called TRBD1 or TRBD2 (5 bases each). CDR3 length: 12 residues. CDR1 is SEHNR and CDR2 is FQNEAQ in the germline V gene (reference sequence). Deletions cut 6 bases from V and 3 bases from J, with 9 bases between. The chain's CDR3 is CASRRDVYEQYF. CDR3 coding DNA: TGTGCCAGCAGAAGGGACGTCTACGAGCAGTACTTC. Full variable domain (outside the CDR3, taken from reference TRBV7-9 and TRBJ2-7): DTGVSQNPRHKITKRGQNVTFRCDPISEHNRLYWYRQTLGQGPEFLTYFQNEAQLEKSRLLSDRFSAERPKGSFSTLEIQRTEQGDSAMYLCASRRDVYEQYFGPGTRLTVT.